This TCR beta chain was recorded in a study of response to subunit inactivated influenza vaccine. TCRdb used MiXCR to reprocess the RT-PCR reads, holding one entry per CDR3 protein. The sample shows 600,000 to 850,000 distinct CDR3 sequences, about 15% of them seen only once. General study results and limits: With each seasonal influenza vaccination, the authors suggested, few new T cells are recruited.

A word on this clonotype: What it recognizes is unknown.

The CDR3 runs to 13 residues. V was clipped by 9 bases and J by 3 bases, with 15 bases between them. V and J are TRBV5-3 and TRBJ2-5; D call uncertain. Being an ORF, TRBV5-3 has a function that is uncertain. The receptor was isolated from a middle-aged man who received an inactivated influenza vaccine. The sample here was PBMCs from blood, taken around 15 days before vaccination. The CDR3 loop reads CAMGPGLEETQYF. DNA for the CDR3: TGTGCCATGGGCCCCGGGCTAGAAGAGACCCAGTACTTC.